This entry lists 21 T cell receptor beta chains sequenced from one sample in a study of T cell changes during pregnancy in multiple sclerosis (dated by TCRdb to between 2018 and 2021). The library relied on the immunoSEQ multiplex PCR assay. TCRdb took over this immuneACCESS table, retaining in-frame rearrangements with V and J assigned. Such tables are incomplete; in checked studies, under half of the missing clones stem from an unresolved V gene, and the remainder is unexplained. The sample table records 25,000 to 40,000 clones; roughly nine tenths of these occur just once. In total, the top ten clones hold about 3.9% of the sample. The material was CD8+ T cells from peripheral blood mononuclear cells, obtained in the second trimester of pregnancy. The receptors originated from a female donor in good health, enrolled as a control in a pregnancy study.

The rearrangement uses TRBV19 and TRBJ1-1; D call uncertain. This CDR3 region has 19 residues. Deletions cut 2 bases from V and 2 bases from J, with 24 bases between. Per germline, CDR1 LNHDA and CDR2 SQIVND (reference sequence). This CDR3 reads CASSIMFVQASVINTEAFF. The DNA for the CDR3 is TGTGCCAGTAGTATAATGTTTGTCCAGGCGTCGGTGATCAACACTGAAGCTTTCTTT.

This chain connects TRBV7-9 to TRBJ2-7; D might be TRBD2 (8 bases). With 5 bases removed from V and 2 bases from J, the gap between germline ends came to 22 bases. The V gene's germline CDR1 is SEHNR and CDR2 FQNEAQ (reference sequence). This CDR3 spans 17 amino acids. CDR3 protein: CASSPLPGGGTAYEQYF. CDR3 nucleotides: TGTGCCAGCAGCCCCCTACCGGGCGGGGGGACAGCCTACGAGCAGTACTTC.

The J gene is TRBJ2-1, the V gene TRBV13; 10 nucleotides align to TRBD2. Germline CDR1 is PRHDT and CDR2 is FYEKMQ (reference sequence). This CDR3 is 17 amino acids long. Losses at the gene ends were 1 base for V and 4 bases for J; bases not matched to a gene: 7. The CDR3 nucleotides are TGTGCCAGCAGCTTAGAGGGGAGCGGGGGGGGTTACAATGAGCAGTTCTTC. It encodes CASSLEGSGGGYNEQFF. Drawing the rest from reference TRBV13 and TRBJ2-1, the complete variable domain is AAGVIQSPRHLIKEKRETATLKCYPIPRHDTVYWYQQGPGQDPQFLISFYEKMQSDKGSIPDRFSAQQFSDYHSELNMSSLELGDSALYFCASSLEGSGGGYNEQFFGPGTRLTVL.

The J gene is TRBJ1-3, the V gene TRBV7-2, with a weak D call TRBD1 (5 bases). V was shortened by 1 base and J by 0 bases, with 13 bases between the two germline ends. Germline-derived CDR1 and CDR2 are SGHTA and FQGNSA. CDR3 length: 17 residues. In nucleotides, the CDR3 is TGTGCCAGCAGCTTAGTGGTGGACACGGCCTCTGGAAACACCATATATTTT. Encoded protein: CASSLVVDTASGNTIYF.

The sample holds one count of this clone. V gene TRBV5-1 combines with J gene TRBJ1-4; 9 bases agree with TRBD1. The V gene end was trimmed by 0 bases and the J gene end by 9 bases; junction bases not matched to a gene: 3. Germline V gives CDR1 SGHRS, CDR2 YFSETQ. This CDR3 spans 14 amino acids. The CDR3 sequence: CASSLAGQGKKLFF. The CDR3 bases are TGCGCCAGCAGCTTGGCGGGACAGGGTAAAAAACTGTTTTTT.

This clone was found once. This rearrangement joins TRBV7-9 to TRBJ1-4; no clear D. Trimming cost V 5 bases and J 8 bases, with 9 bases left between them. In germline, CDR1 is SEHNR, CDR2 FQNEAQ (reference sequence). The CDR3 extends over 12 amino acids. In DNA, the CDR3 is TGTGCCAGCAGCCGGGATGAAGAAAAACTGTTTTTT. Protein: CASSRDEEKLFF.

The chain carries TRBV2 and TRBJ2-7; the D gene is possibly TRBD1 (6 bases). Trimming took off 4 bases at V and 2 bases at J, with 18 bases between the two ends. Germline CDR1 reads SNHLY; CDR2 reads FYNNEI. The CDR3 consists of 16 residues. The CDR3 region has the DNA TGTGCCAGCAGTGGGCGGACAGCTGGAAAGCCCTACGAGCAGTACTTC. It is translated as CASSGRTAGKPYEQYF.

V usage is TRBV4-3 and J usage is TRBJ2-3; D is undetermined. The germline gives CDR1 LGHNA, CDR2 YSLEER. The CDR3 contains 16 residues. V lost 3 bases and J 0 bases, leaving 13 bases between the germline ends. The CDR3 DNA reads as TGCGCCAGCAGCCACTACCGATTCGCCAGCACAGATACGCAGTATTTT. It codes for CASSHYRFASTDTQYF.

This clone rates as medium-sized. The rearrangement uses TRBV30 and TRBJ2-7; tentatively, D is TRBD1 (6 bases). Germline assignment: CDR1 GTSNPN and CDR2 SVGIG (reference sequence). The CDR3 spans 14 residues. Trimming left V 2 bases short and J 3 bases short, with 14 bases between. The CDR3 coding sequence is TGTGCCTGGAGTCTCCAAGACAGGATCTACGAGCAGTACTTC. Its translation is CAWSLQDRIYEQYF.

CDR3 DNA: TGTGCCAGCAGCGATAAACAGGGGGCACCTCCCCGGACACTGCAAGAGACCCAGTACTTC. Translated: CASSDKQGAPPRTLQETQYF. The gene calls are TRBV9 and TRBJ2-5, with TRBD1 matching over 9 bases. This CDR3 comprises 20 residues. Per germline, CDR1 SGDLS and CDR2 YYNGEE. Trimming removed 3 bases from V and 2 bases from J; junction bases left unmatched: 20.

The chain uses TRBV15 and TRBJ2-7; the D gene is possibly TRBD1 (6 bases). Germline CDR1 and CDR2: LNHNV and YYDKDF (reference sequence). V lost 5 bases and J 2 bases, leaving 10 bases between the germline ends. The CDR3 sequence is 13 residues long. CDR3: CATSPGAAYEQYF. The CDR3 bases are TGTGCCACCAGCCCAGGGGCGGCCTACGAGCAGTACTTC.

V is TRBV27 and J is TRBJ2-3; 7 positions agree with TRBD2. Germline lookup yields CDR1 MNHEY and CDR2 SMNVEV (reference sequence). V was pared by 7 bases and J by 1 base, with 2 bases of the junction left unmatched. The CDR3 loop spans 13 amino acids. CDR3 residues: CASKRGGTDTQYF. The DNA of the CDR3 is TGTGCCAGCAAACGGGGGGGCACAGATACGCAGTATTTT.

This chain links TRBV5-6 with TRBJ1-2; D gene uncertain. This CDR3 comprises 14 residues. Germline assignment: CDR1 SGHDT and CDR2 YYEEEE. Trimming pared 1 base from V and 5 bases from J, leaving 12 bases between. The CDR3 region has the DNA TGTGCCAGCAGCTTGAACGGCCAGGAATATGGCTACACCTTC. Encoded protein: CASSLNGQEYGYTF.

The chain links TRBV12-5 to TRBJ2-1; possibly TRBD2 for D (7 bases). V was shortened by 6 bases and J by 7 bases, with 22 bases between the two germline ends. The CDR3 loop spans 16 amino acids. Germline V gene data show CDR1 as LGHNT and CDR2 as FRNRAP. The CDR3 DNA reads TGTGCTAGTGGGAAACTAGAGGGGGGGCCAGGTAATGAGCAGTTCTTC. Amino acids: CASGKLEGGPGNEQFF.

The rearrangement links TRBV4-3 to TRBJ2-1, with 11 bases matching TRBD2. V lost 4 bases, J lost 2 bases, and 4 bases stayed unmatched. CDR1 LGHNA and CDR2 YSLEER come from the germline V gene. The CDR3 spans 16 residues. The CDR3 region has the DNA TGCGCCAGCAGCCGAAGTAGCGGGGGGGCCTACAATGAGCAGTTCTTC. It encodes CASSRSSGGAYNEQFF.

The CDR3 coding sequence is TGTGCCAGCAGCCAATCCCCAGGGACTAACTATGGCTACACCTTC. Amino acid sequence: CASSQSPGTNYGYTF. This chain joins TRBV16 and TRBJ1-2; tentative D call: TRBD1 (5 bases). The CDR3 contains 15 residues. CDR1 and CDR2 (germline): KGHSY, FQNENV. V was pared by 0 bases and J by 0 bases, with 8 bases between.

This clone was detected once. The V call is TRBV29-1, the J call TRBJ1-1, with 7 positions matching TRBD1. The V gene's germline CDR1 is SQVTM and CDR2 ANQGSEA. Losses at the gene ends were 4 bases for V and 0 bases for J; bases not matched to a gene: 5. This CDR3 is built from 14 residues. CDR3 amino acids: CSVGGTAMNTEAFF. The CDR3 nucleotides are TGCAGCGTTGGGGGGACAGCTATGAACACTGAAGCTTTCTTT. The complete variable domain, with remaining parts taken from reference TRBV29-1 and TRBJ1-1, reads SAVISQKPSRDICQRGTSLTIQCQVDSQVTMMFWYRQQPGQSLTLIATANQGSEATYESGFVIDKFPISRPNLTFSTLTVSNMSPEDSSIYLCSVGGTAMNTEAFFGQGTRLTVV.

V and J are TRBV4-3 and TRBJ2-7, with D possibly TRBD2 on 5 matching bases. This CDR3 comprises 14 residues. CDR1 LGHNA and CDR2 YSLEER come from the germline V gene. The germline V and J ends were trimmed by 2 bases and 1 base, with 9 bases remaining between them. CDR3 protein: CASSQKRESYEQYF. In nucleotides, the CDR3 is TGCGCCAGCAGCCAAAAACGGGAATCCTACGAGCAGTACTTC.

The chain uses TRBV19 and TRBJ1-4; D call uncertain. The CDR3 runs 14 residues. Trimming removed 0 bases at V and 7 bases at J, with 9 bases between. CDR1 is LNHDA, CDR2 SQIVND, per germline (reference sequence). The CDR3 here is CASSIDLESEKLFF. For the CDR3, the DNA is TGTGCCAGTAGTATAGATCTGGAGAGTGAAAAACTGTTTTTT. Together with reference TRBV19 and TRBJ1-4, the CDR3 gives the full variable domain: DGGITQSPKYLFRKEGQNVTLSCEQNLNHDAMYWYRQDPGQGLRLIYYSQIVNDFQKGDIAEGYSVSREKKESFPLTVTSAQKNPTAFYLCASSIDLESEKLFFGSGTQLSVL.

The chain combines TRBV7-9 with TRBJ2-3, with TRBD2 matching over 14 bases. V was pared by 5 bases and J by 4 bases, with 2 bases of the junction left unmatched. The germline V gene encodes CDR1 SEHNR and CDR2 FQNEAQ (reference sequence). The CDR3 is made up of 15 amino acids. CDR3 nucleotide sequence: TGTGCCAGCAGCCGACTAGCGGGGGGGGCAGATACGCAGTATTTT. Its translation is CASSRLAGGADTQYF.

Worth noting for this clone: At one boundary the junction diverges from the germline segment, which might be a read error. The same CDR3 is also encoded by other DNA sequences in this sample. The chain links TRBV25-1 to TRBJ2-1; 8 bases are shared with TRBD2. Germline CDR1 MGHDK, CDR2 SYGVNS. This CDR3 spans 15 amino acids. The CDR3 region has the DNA TGTGCTAGCAGTGAAACGGGGGGGGCCCGCAATGAGCAGTTCTTC. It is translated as CASSETGGARNEQFF.